The 27 T cell receptor beta chains in this list originate from one sample, sequenced in a study of blood T cells in healthy people across ages. PCR was performed a second time for about 7 to 11 cycles using a sample-barcoded 5' primer and a J-beta primer mix. Each CDR3 protein gets one entry after TCRdb re-called the 5' RACE reads with MiXCR. The data show approximately 960,000 distinct CDR3 sequences, about 29% seen once. The sample was also reused in another study, on T cells of mothers and their children.

Sample: blood. All receptors come from a woman between 35 and 50 years old in good health.

This clonotype appeared a few times. CDR3 DNA sequence: TGCAGTGCTAACCTTATGGTAAACTATGGCTACACCTTC. Translating gives CSANLMVNYGYTF. The rearrangement uses TRBV20-1 and TRBJ1-2; D remains unclear. Germline values: CDR1 DFQATT, CDR2 SNEGSKA (reference sequence). This CDR3 spans 13 amino acids. V gave up 4 bases and J gave up 2 bases, with 11 bases separating them.

DNA of the CDR3: TGCGCCAGCAGCCCGGGGTGGGCAAAACAAAATGAGCAGTTCTTC. Amino acid sequence: CASSPGWAKQNEQFF. J is TRBJ2-1 and V is TRBV5-1, with a weak D call TRBD2 (5 bases). Trimming cost V 4 bases and J 7 bases, with 18 bases left between them. From germline, CDR1 is SGHRS and CDR2 YFSETQ. The CDR3 consists of 15 residues.

This clonotype was seen repeatedly, ten times or more. The chain combines TRBV5-1 with TRBJ1-2; perhaps TRBD1 as D (6 bases). Looked up from germline, CDR1 is SGHRS and CDR2 is YFSETQ. Trimming removed 0 bases at V and 7 bases at J, with 19 bases between. The CDR3 is 16 amino acids. CDR3 nucleotides: TGCGCCAGCAGCTTGGACCTAATGGCGGGGGCGAGTGGCTACACCTTC. The encoded protein is CASSLDLMAGASGYTF. The complete variable domain, with remaining parts taken from reference TRBV5-1 and TRBJ1-2, reads KAGVTQTPRYLIKTRGQQVTLSCSPISGHRSVSWYQQTPGQGLQFLFEYFSETQRNKGNFPGRFSGRQFSNSRSEMNVSTLELGDSALYLCASSLDLMAGASGYTFGSGTRLTVV.

This clonotype was recorded a few times. The chain uses TRBV7-3 and TRBJ2-1; 9 bases agree with TRBD1. V was clipped by 1 base and J by 4 bases; unmatched bases: 8. CDR3 length equals 17 residues. The germline CDR1 and CDR2 sequences are SGHTA and FQGTGA. The CDR3 is CASSLNPLTGGYNEQFF. The CDR3 DNA reads TGTGCCAGCAGCTTAAACCCCCTGACAGGGGGATACAATGAGCAGTTCTTC.

The chain links TRBV24-1 to TRBJ2-1; TRBD1 or TRBD2 may be the D gene (5 bases each). Trimming pared 4 bases from V and 9 bases from J, leaving 15 bases between. CDR3 length equals 14 residues. Germline CDR1 KGHDR, CDR2 SFDVKD. CDR3: CATSDPRGVIEQFF. The CDR3 region has the DNA TGTGCCACCAGTGACCCACGAGGGGTCATTGAGCAGTTCTTC.

The rearrangement links TRBV28 to TRBJ1-1; D remains unclear. Looked up from germline, CDR1 is MDHEN and CDR2 is SYDVKM. The length of the CDR3 is 14 residues. V was clipped by 5 bases and J by 0 bases, with 10 bases between them. CDR3 residues: CASSAQPMNTEAFF. Written as DNA, the CDR3 is TGTGCCAGCAGTGCACAGCCCATGAACACTGAAGCTTTCTTT.

The J gene is TRBJ2-4, the V gene TRBV5-1; 10 nucleotides line up with TRBD1. The J call is uncertain, as TRBJ2-7 better fits the DNA end. This CDR3 is 16 amino acids long. Germline V gene sequence: CDR1 SGHRS, CDR2 YFSETQ. For the CDR3, the DNA is TGCGCCAGCAGCTTGAATCCACCGGGACAGGGGTTCGAGCAGTACTTC. Residues: CASSLNPPGQGFEQYF.

This clonotype was detected only a few times. The rearrangement joins TRBV5-1 to TRBJ2-3; D gene uncertain. The CDR3 extends over 14 amino acids. Germline V gives CDR1 SGHRS, CDR2 YFSETQ. The V end was cut by 0 bases, the J end by 6 bases, with 11 bases between. The CDR3 loop reads CASSLAPLGDTQYF. In DNA form, the CDR3 reads TGCGCCAGCAGCTTGGCTCCACTCGGCGATACGCAGTATTTT.

This clonotype was observed a handful of times. The chain links TRBV11-2 to TRBJ2-5; 9 bases line up with TRBD2. The J call may not be correct, given that the DNA end is closer to TRBJ2-7. The CDR3 spans 14 residues. Per germline, CDR1 SGHAT and CDR2 FQNNGV. The CDR3 loop is CASSSLRGGNEQYF. CDR3 bases: TGTGCCAGCAGCTCTTTGCGGGGGGGAAACGAGCAGTACTTC.

This clonotype was picked up many times. V gene TRBV7-2 combines with J gene TRBJ2-7; D might be TRBD2 (6 bases). The germline V gene has CDR1 SGHTA and CDR2 FQGNSA. The CDR3 length is 14 residues. Trimming removed 3 bases from V and 4 bases from J, with 13 bases in between. The CDR3 region has the DNA TGTGCCAGCAGCTTCCGGGACGGGGGATACGAGCAGTACTTC. This translates into CASSFRDGGYEQYF.

V usage is TRBV9 and J usage is TRBJ2-3, with D possibly being TRBD2 (6 bases). This CDR3 spans 14 amino acids. The V and J ends lost 0 bases and 6 bases respectively, with 11 bases between them. Germline V gives CDR1 SGDLS, CDR2 YYNGEE. CDR3 nucleotide sequence: TGTGCCAGCAGCGTAGGACTAGGGTCGGATACGCAGTATTTT. Translated: CASSVGLGSDTQYF.

The V gene is TRBV29-1, the J gene TRBJ1-5; D is unresolved. V gave up 4 bases and J gave up 3 bases, with 10 bases separating them. The CDR3 is 13 residues long. Looked up from germline, CDR1 is SQVTM and CDR2 is ANQGSEA. The CDR3 sequence is CSVVVAANQPQHF. The CDR3 bases are TGCAGCGTTGTTGTGGCGGCCAATCAGCCCCAGCATTTT.

This clonotype was counted a few times. The chain has TRBV18 and TRBJ2-1, with 9 bases that match TRBD2. V lost 2 bases and J lost 5; bases outside the gene matches: 4. The germline CDR1 and CDR2 sequences are KGHSH and LQKENI. The CDR3 length is 15 residues. The CDR3 protein is CASSPGLAQNNEQFF. The DNA of the CDR3 is TGTGCCAGCTCACCAGGACTAGCGCAAAACAATGAGCAGTTCTTC. The full variable domain, with the rest looked up from reference TRBV18 and TRBJ2-1, is NAGVMQNPRHLVRRRGQEARLRCSPMKGHSHVYWYRQLPEEGLKFMVYLQKENIIDESGMPKERFSAEFPKEGPSILRIQQVVRGDSAAYFCASSPGLAQNNEQFFGPGTRLTVL.

V usage is TRBV20-1 and J usage is TRBJ1-4; 8 positions agree with TRBD1. The CDR3 runs to 14 residues. From germline, CDR1 is DFQATT and CDR2 SNEGSKA (reference sequence). V lost 2 bases and J lost 8; bases outside the gene matches: 7. In nucleotides, the CDR3 is TGCAGTGCTAGAAACCAGGGGGCCCGAGAAAAACTGTTTTTT. Protein: CSARNQGAREKLFF.

A word on this clonotype: A read error is possible here, since a much larger clone lies one base away. The CDR3 coding sequence is TGTGCCATCAGCAGAGATTCTGGGGGAGATGAAAAACTGTTTTTT. It yields the protein CAISRDSGGDEKLFF. This rearrangement joins TRBV15 to TRBJ1-4, with a weak D call TRBD1 (5 bases). Germline CDR1 reads LNHNV; CDR2 reads YYDKDF (reference sequence). The CDR3 is 15 amino acids.

For this clonotype: This clone may be a read error of a much larger clone one base away. The chain links TRBV29-1 to TRBJ2-7, with 9 bases aligning to TRBD2. The J call may be mistaken, given a closer DNA end match to TRBJ2-5. The germline gives CDR1 SQVTM, CDR2 ANQGSEA. The CDR3 spans 17 residues. The CDR3 DNA sequence: TGCAGCGTTGAAGATAATGAGCGGGGGGACCCCTTGGAGACCCAGTACTTC. Protein: CSVEDNERGDPLETQYF.

The rearrangement uses TRBV3-1 and TRBJ2-7; 7 bases fit TRBD1. The germline gives CDR1 LGHDT, CDR2 YNNKEL (reference sequence). CDR3 length equals 16 residues. Germline trimming cut 4 bases from V and 1 base from J; bases unmatched to any gene: 10. The CDR3 reads CASSPLPDRTSYEQYF. The DNA for the CDR3 is TGTGCCAGCAGCCCCTTACCGGACAGGACATCCTACGAGCAGTACTTC.

This clonotype was detected only a few times. J is TRBJ1-2 and V is TRBV7-2, with a weak D call TRBD1 (5 bases). The germline V gene encodes CDR1 SGHTA and CDR2 FQGNSA. The ends were cut back, 5 bases at V and 6 bases at J, with 16 bases in the middle. The length of the CDR3 is 14 residues. CDR3 sequence (DNA): TGTGCCAGCAGCCCTAAGACAGTTTACGATGGCTACACCTTC. It encodes CASSPKTVYDGYTF.

This clonotype has ten or more counts. The chain combines TRBV5-5 with TRBJ2-7, with D uncertain. Germline-derived CDR1 and CDR2 are SGHKS and YYEKEE (reference sequence). V was clipped by 4 bases and J by 0 bases, with 17 bases between them. There are 16 residues in the CDR3. CDR3 amino acids: CASSPPSSRNSYEQYF. The CDR3, as DNA: TGTGCCAGCAGCCCACCATCGTCCCGTAACTCCTACGAGCAGTACTTC.

CDR3 DNA: TGTGCCAGTAGTCTCTCGGGGTTTACCTACAATGAGCAGTTCTTC. Translated, it gives CASSLSGFTYNEQFF. The gene calls are TRBV19 and TRBJ2-1; TRBD2 is a possible D gene (5 bases). Germline V lookup: CDR1 LNHDA, CDR2 SQIVND (reference sequence). Between the trimmed V and J ends, which lost 5 bases and 2 bases, there was a span of 13 bases. The CDR3 contains 15 residues. The full variable domain, rest sourced from reference TRBV19 and TRBJ2-1, is DGGITQSPKYLFRKEGQNVTLSCEQNLNHDAMYWYRQDPGQGLRLIYYSQIVNDFQKGDIAEGYSVSREKKESFPLTVTSAQKNPTAFYLCASSLSGFTYNEQFFGPGTRLTVL.

The chain couples TRBV2 to TRBJ1-1; D not resolved. Trimming stripped 7 bases from V and 2 bases from J, with 11 bases between. Looked up from germline, CDR1 is SNHLY and CDR2 is FYNNEI. The CDR3 runs to 13 residues. The CDR3 protein is CASIGYENTEAFF. For the CDR3, the DNA is TGTGCCAGCATAGGGTACGAAAACACTGAAGCTTTCTTT. Supplemented by reference TRBV2 and TRBJ1-1, the full variable domain reads EPEVTQTPSHQVTQMGQEVILRCVPISNHLYFYWYRQILGQKVEFLVSFYNNEISEKSEIFDDQFSVERPDGSNFTLKIRSTKLEDSAMYFCASIGYENTEAFFGQGTRLTVV.

This clonotype was seen only once. This may be a read error, as it is one base from a much larger clone. This chain connects TRBV7-6 to TRBJ2-5; 8 bases align to TRBD2. The CDR3 spans 14 residues. Germline V gene data show CDR1 as SGHVS and CDR2 as FNYEAQ. Trimming cost V 1 base and J 11 bases; bases outside gene matches: 9. This CDR3 is CASSLGLRGDEQYF. In DNA, the CDR3 is TGTGCCAGCAGCTTAGGCCTGCGGGGGGATGAGCAGTACTTC.

The chain's CDR3 is CSAREVGDRPYYGYTF. The CDR3 bases are TGCAGTGCTAGAGAGGTTGGGGACAGGCCGTACTATGGCTACACCTTC. This chain links TRBV20-1 with TRBJ1-2; 8 bases are shared with TRBD1. Germline lookup yields CDR1 DFQATT and CDR2 SNEGSKA (reference sequence). J lost 3 bases, V lost 0 bases, and 9 bases had no gene match. This CDR3 is 16 amino acids long.

The sample holds many counts of this clonotype. V and J are TRBV12-3 or TRBV12-4 and TRBJ2-7; 9 positions match TRBD1. J lost 6 bases, V lost 7 bases, and 10 bases had no gene match. The CDR3 has 14 amino acids. In DNA, the CDR3 is TGTGCCAGCAAACCGGGACAGGGATCCGGCGAGCAGTACTTC. It is translated as CASKPGQGSGEQYF.

This clonotype was seen more than once but under ten times. The chain employs TRBV6-6 and TRBJ2-3; D is undetermined. Trimming cost V 3 bases and J 3 bases, with 13 bases left between them. Germline values: CDR1 MNHNY, CDR2 SVGAGI (reference sequence). CDR3 length equals 15 residues. The CDR3: CASSYWPVMTDTQYF. The CDR3, as DNA: TGTGCCAGCAGTTATTGGCCGGTGATGACAGATACGCAGTATTTT.

This chain connects TRBV18 to TRBJ1-2, with 7 positions matching TRBD1. Trimming took 1 base from V and 2 from J; bases not matched to a gene: 10. The length of the CDR3 is 17 residues. Per the germline V gene, CDR1 is KGHSH and CDR2 is LQKENI. DNA for the CDR3: TGTGCCAGCTCACCACAACTCCAGGGGGGAGAGAACTATGGCTACACCTTC. This gives the protein CASSPQLQGGENYGYTF.

On this clonotype itself: Given a much more abundant clone one base away, this may be a read error. The chain joins TRBV4-1 to TRBJ2-7, with D unresolved. The CDR3 runs to 14 residues. CDR1 is MGHRA and CDR2 is YSYEKL in the germline V gene. The CDR3 here is CASSQQGVGYEQDF. Written as DNA, the CDR3 is TGCGCCAGCAGCCAACAAGGAGTAGGGTACGAGCAGGACTTC.